One sample yielded the 16 T cell receptor beta chains listed below, sequenced in a study of cytomegalovirus exposure and HLA in healthy donors. Use of 60 Vbeta and 13 Jbeta primers characterized the PCR. Sequencing used immunoSEQ multiplex PCR; TCRdb keeps in-frame clones, though not all of them. The sample table sets out tens of thousands of clones. Sequenced sample: PBMCs. The receptors were sampled from a man under 40 in good health and CMV-seronegative.

The rearrangement joins TRBV7-2 to TRBJ2-3; no definite D call. The CDR3 is 12 amino acids. Trimming removed 1 base from V and 5 bases from J, with 4 bases in between. Germline loops: CDR1 SGHTA, CDR2 FQGNSA. The CDR3 spells CASSLDRDTQYF. In DNA form, the CDR3 reads TGTGCCAGCAGCTTAGACAGAGATACGCAGTATTTT.

The chain links TRBV6-5 to TRBJ2-1; 8 bases fit TRBD1. Germline V CDR1 and CDR2: MNHEY, SVGAGI. The CDR3 has 15 amino acids. V shed 9 bases, J shed 2 bases, and the junction held 9 bases outside the gene matches. DNA of the CDR3: TGTGCCAGTCGCGTGGACAGGGACACCTACAATGAGCAGTTCTTC. This gives the protein CASRVDRDTYNEQFF.

The rearrangement uses TRBV2 and TRBJ1-1; D may be TRBD1 (5 bases). The CDR3 totals 15 residues. Looked up from germline, CDR1 is SNHLY and CDR2 is FYNNEI. V lost 6 bases and J 0 bases, leaving 14 bases between the germline ends. CDR3 sequence: CASSRETGLNTEAFF. The CDR3 DNA reads TGTGCCAGCAGCAGGGAAACCGGATTGAACACTGAAGCTTTCTTT.

The chain uses TRBV6-5 and TRBJ1-1, with 10 bases identical to TRBD1. CDR3 length: 15 residues. Per the germline V gene, CDR1 is MNHEY and CDR2 is SVGAGI. V was pared by 6 bases and J by 5 bases, with 9 bases of the junction left unmatched. Here the CDR3 DNA reads TGTGCCAGCAGGAAGACAGGGGGCTTTAGGACTGAAGCTTTCTTT. It specifies CASRKTGGFRTEAFF.

The rearrangement joins TRBV27 to TRBJ1-1, with D tentatively TRBD1 (6 bases). Trimming stripped 6 bases from V and 0 bases from J, with 11 bases between. This CDR3 spans 14 amino acids. CDR1 and CDR2 from the germline V gene are MNHEY and SMNVEV (reference sequence). The CDR3 protein is CASRYQGLNTEAFF. CDR3 DNA sequence: TGTGCCAGCAGGTACCAGGGGCTGAACACTGAAGCTTTCTTT.

This chain uses TRBV19 with TRBJ1-5; 8 bases fit TRBD1. Germline-derived CDR1 and CDR2 are LNHDA and SQIVND (reference sequence). This CDR3 region has 16 residues. V dropped 5 bases and J dropped 0; count of bases not matched to a gene: 6. The CDR3: CASSPGTGYSNQPQHF. The DNA of the CDR3 is TGTGCCAGTAGTCCTGGGACAGGCTATAGCAATCAGCCCCAGCATTTT.

This chain connects TRBV15 to TRBJ2-5; 8 nucleotides align to TRBD2. The germline CDR1 and CDR2 sequences are LNHNV and YYDKDF (reference sequence). With V trimmed by 3 bases and J by 4 bases, 22 bases remained unmatched. This CDR3 region has 20 residues. DNA of the CDR3: TGTGCCACCAGCAGTGGATCGTCCCTCATACTAGCGGAAGGTGGAGAGACCCAGTACTTC. Protein: CATSSGSSLILAEGGETQYF.

V and J are TRBV5-1 and TRBJ1-5, with TRBD1 as a possible D gene (5 bases). The CDR3 contains 15 residues. Trimming took off 0 bases at V and 7 bases at J, with 14 bases between the two ends. Germline V gene sequence: CDR1 SGHRS, CDR2 YFSETQ. CDR3 in amino acids: CASSLVGGDGQPQHF. Written as DNA, the CDR3 is TGCGCCAGCAGCTTGGTTGGGGGGGACGGGCAGCCCCAGCATTTT.

The chain employs TRBV19 and TRBJ2-3; 10 bases fit TRBD2. V was pared by 6 bases and J by 5 bases, with 5 bases of the junction left unmatched. The CDR3 contains 14 residues. Looked up from germline, CDR1 is LNHDA and CDR2 is SQIVND (reference sequence). The CDR3 sequence: CASSLAGAGDTQYF. The CDR3 coding sequence is TGTGCCAGTAGCCTAGCGGGAGCGGGAGATACGCAGTATTTT.

The V and J genes are TRBV7-9 and TRBJ2-1, with TRBD1 matching 11 bases. There are 15 residues in the CDR3. V shed 5 bases, J shed 12 bases, and the junction held 12 bases outside the gene matches. Germline V CDR1 and CDR2: SEHNR, FQNEAQ (reference sequence). As DNA, the CDR3 is TGTGCCAGCAGCGGGGGCCGGACAGGGGGCGCGGGGCAGTTCTTC. Translated, it gives CASSGGRTGGAGQFF. The whole variable domain, filled in from reference TRBV7-9 and TRBJ2-1, reads DTGVSQNPRHKITKRGQNVTFRCDPISEHNRLYWYRQTLGQGPEFLTYFQNEAQLEKSRLLSDRFSAERPKGSFSTLEIQRTEQGDSAMYLCASSGGRTGGAGQFFGPGTRLTVL.

The CDR3 region has the DNA TGCGCCAGCAGCTGGACTAGCGCCTACGACAATGAGCAGTTCTTC. Its translation: CASSWTSAYDNEQFF. The chain uses TRBV5-1 and TRBJ2-1; 9 positions match TRBD2. Trimming took 3 bases from V and 5 from J; bases not matched to a gene: 6. CDR1 SGHRS and CDR2 YFSETQ come from the germline V gene. The CDR3 spans 15 residues. Full variable domain (outside the CDR3, taken from reference TRBV5-1 and TRBJ2-1): KAGVTQTPRYLIKTRGQQVTLSCSPISGHRSVSWYQQTPGQGLQFLFEYFSETQRNKGNFPGRFSGRQFSNSRSEMNVSTLELGDSALYLCASSWTSAYDNEQFFGPGTRLTVL.

Comments on this clone: At one boundary the junction diverges from the germline segment, which might be a read error. The V call is TRBV6-1, the J call TRBJ1-4; D unresolved. CDR1 and CDR2 from the germline V gene are MNHNS and SASEGT. This CDR3 has 15 residues. CDR3 bases: TGTGCCAGCCGTGAGGGTGAGGGTAACGATGAAAAACTGTTTTTT. This encodes CASREGEGNDEKLFF.

As concerns this clone: A junction end diverges from the germline sequence, so it may reflect a read error. The V gene is TRBV19, the J gene TRBJ1-1; D remains unclear. The CDR3 is 13 residues long. Looked up from germline, CDR1 is LNHDA and CDR2 is SQIVND (reference sequence). CDR3: CASSIAKNTEAFF. In nucleotides, the CDR3 is TGTGCCAGTAGCATAGCTAAAAACACTGAAGCTTTCTTT.

This chain joins TRBV6-6 and TRBJ1-1; 9 nucleotides match TRBD1. Germline assignment: CDR1 MNHNY and CDR2 SVGAGI (reference sequence). The CDR3 runs to 14 residues. V lost 6 bases and J lost 6; bases outside the gene matches: 8. Written as DNA, the CDR3 is TGTGCCAGCAGACGGACAGGGGAGAGTCCTGAAGCTTTCTTT. This codes for CASRRTGESPEAFF.

The V gene is TRBV28, the J gene TRBJ2-3; 9 bases map to TRBD2. CDR3 length: 15 residues. V shed 8 bases and J 2 bases; nucleotides not matched to a gene: 8. The germline V gene encodes CDR1 MDHEN and CDR2 SYDVKM. This CDR3 is CASSASGAHTDTQYF. The CDR3, as DNA: TGTGCCAGCTCGGCTAGCGGGGCTCACACAGATACGCAGTATTTT.

The V call is TRBV10-3, the J call TRBJ1-1; 7 nucleotides match TRBD1. Germline lookup yields CDR1 ENHRY and CDR2 SYGVKD. The CDR3 contains 13 residues. Trimming removed 4 bases from V and 3 bases from J; junction bases left unmatched: 2. The CDR3 DNA follows: TGTGCCATCAGTGCCCAGGGGGACACTGAAGCTTTCTTT. Translation gives CAISAQGDTEAFF.